This T cell receptor (beta chain) emerged from a study of regulatory T cells in long-lasting Graves disease. Whole-study context: Those with persistent Graves' disease had received antithyroid drugs for over 5 years with positive TSH receptor antibodies. Notes on the study in general: There was favoring of TRBV28, TRBJ1-2 and TRBJ2-5 in persistent disease. What was studied was peripheral blood only, and not thyroid tissue.

Turning to this clonotype: No antigen is known for it.

Time point reported: persistent/refractory GD, antithyroid drugs over 5 years with positive TRAb. Isolated PBMC RNA provided the starting material for the TCR library. Library construction for TCR beta used iRepertoire HTBI primers and Arm-PCR of CDR3 regions. One entry per CDR3 protein results from TCRdb running MiXCR on the multiplex PCR reads. The sample records 600,000 to 800,000 distinct CDR3 sequences, around 30% being singletons. V was cut by 6 bases and J by 5 bases, with 17 bases left in between. The CDR3 is made up of 15 amino acids. The chain combines TRBV12-3 or TRBV12-4 with TRBJ2-1; D is uncertain. This sequence originates from a female donor with Graves disease. The sequencing here drew on peripheral blood mononuclear cells (PBMCs), taken when the disease was refractory, from a patient treated with antithyroid drugs. The CDR3 bases are TGTGCCAGCAGCTATAGGGTACCCTACCACAATGAGCAGTTCTTC. This gives the protein CASSYRVPYHNEQFF.